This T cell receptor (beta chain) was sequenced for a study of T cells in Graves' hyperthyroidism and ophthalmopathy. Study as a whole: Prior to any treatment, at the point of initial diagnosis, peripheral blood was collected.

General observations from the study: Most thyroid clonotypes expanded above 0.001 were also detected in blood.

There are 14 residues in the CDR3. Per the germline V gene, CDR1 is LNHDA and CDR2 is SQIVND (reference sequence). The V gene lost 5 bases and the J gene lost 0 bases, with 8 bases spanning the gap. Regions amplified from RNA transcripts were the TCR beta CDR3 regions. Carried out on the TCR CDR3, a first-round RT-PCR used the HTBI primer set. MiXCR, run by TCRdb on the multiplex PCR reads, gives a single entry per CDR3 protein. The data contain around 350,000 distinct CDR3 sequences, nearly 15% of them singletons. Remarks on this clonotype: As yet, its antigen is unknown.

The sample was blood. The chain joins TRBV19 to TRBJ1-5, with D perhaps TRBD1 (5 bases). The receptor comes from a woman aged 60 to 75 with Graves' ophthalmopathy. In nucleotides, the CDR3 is TGTGCCAGTAGTGGACATGATAGCAATCAGCCCCAGCATTTT. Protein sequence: CASSGHDSNQPQHF.